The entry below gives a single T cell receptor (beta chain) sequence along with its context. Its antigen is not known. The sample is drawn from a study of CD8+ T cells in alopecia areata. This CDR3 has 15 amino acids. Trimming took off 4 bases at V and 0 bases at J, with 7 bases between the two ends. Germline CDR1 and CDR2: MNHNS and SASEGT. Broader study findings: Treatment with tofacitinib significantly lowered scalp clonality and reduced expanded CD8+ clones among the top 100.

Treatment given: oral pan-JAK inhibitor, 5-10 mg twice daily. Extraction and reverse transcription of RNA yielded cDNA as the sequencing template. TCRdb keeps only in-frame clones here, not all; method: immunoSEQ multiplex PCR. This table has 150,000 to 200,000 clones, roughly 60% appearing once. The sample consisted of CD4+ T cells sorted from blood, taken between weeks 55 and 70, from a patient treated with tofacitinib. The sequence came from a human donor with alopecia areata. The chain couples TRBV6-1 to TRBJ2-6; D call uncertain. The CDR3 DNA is TGTGCCAGCAGTGTGTCCGTCTCTGGGGCCAACGTCCTGACTTTC. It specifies CASSVSVSGANVLTF.